These 32 T cell receptor beta chains were all obtained from the same sample, sequenced in a study of T cell repertoires and HLA-DP antigens. No antigen has been identified for these receptors. Here immunoSEQ multiplex PCR was the method, and the copy in TCRdb shows in-frame clones only, minus some. This table holds roughly 120,000 clones, around 92% found once. The source material was CD4+ T cells from PBMCs. These receptors were collected from a woman in her late teens or twenties in good health and CMV-seronegative.

V is TRBV28 and J is TRBJ1-2; D uncertain. The CDR3 length is 17 residues. Trimming took off 6 bases at V and 0 bases at J, with 20 bases between the two ends. CDR1 MDHEN and CDR2 SYDVKM come from the germline V gene. The CDR3 region is CASSSNSDPGTNYGYTF. DNA for the CDR3: TGTGCCAGCAGCTCTAATTCAGACCCGGGGACTAACTATGGCTACACCTTC.

This chain uses TRBV12-5 with TRBJ2-1; D unclear. V lost 0 bases to trimming and J lost 9 bases, with 12 bases between them. The CDR3 covers 14 residues. Germline loops: CDR1 LGHNT, CDR2 FRNRAP. This CDR3 reads CASGLVLRSGEQFF. CDR3 nucleotide sequence: TGTGCTAGTGGTTTGGTACTCCGGTCGGGTGAGCAGTTCTTC.

V and J are TRBV28 and TRBJ1-1; TRBD1 agrees at 9 bases. Germline V gene sequence: CDR1 MDHEN, CDR2 SYDVKM. The V gene end was trimmed by 4 bases and the J gene end by 11 bases; junction bases not matched to a gene: 5. CDR3 size: 12 residues. In DNA form, the CDR3 reads TGTGCCAGCAGTTGGGGACAGGGAGGGGCTTTCTTT. It encodes CASSWGQGGAFF.

The chain recombines TRBV15 with TRBJ2-3, with D perhaps matching TRBD1 or TRBD2 (5 bases each). Germline V gene lookup returns CDR1 LNHNV and CDR2 YYDKDF (reference sequence). V shed 5 bases and J shed 8 bases, with 14 bases lying between them. This CDR3 spans 13 amino acids. The CDR3 coding sequence is TGTGCCACCAGCCCCACGGGGCAAGGTACGCAGTATTTT. Residues: CATSPTGQGTQYF.

The rearrangement links TRBV27 to TRBJ2-7, with TRBD1 matching 9 bases. J lost 2 bases, V lost 6 bases, and 8 bases had no gene match. CDR1 is MNHEY, CDR2 SMNVEV, per germline (reference sequence). The CDR3 has 15 residues. CDR3: CASRRDRANPYEQYF. CDR3 nucleotide sequence: TGTGCCAGCAGGCGGGACAGGGCTAATCCCTACGAGCAGTACTTC.

The chain is built from TRBV11-3 and TRBJ2-5, with 12 bases lining up with TRBD2. This CDR3 is built from 16 residues. Germline V lookup: CDR1 SGHNT, CDR2 YENEEA. The V segment lost 5 bases and the J segment 4 bases; nucleotides outside the gene matches: 8. CDR3 in DNA: TGTGCCAGCAGCCAGGCCGGGACTAGCGGGCGAGAGACCCAGTACTTC. Protein product: CASSQAGTSGRETQYF.

This sequence joins TRBV7-9 and TRBJ1-2; no clear D. This CDR3 has 14 amino acids. V lost 4 bases and J 0 bases, leaving 9 bases between the germline ends. Looked up from germline, CDR1 is SEHNR and CDR2 is FQNEAQ (reference sequence). CDR3 sequence reads: CASSSGLANYGYTF. CDR3 DNA sequence: TGTGCCAGCAGCTCCGGGCTGGCTAACTATGGCTACACCTTC.

This chain links TRBV19 with TRBJ2-7, with 7 bases aligning to TRBD1. This CDR3 spans 14 amino acids. V dropped 5 bases and J dropped 6; count of bases not matched to a gene: 10. Germline V gene lookup returns CDR1 LNHDA and CDR2 SQIVND (reference sequence). The CDR3 DNA follows: TGTGCCAGTAGTGGGAGAAAGGGGGCTGGCGAGCAGTACTTC. It translates to CASSGRKGAGEQYF.

The rearrangement joins TRBV7-2 to TRBJ2-3, with D possibly being TRBD2 (5 bases). Germline CDR1 is SGHTA and CDR2 is FQGNSA. CDR3 size: 16 residues. Trimming took 1 base from V and 3 from J, leaving 14 bases between them. The CDR3 loop reads CASSLVGGPSTDTQYF. CDR3 nucleotide sequence: TGTGCCAGCAGCTTAGTAGGCGGGCCCTCGACAGATACGCAGTATTTT.

The rearrangement joins TRBV2 to TRBJ1-5; D not certain. Between the trimmed V and J ends, which lost 2 bases and 1 base, there was a span of 9 bases. The CDR3 consists of 15 residues. Germline lookup yields CDR1 SNHLY and CDR2 FYNNEI. DNA of the CDR3: TGTGCCAGCAGTGAAAACAGCATGAGCAATCAGCCCCAGCATTTT. The encoded protein is CASSENSMSNQPQHF.

Of note for this clone: The junction differs from germline at one of its ends, possibly a read error. V usage is TRBV7-3 and J usage is TRBJ2-1; unclear D gene. The CDR3 runs 11 residues. The germline gives CDR1 SGHTA, CDR2 FQGTGA. The CDR3 DNA sequence: TGTGCCAGCAGCTCCGACAATGAGCAGTTCTTC. Translation: CASSSDNEQFF. The variable domain in full, with the rest retrieved from reference TRBV7-3 and TRBJ2-1, is GAGVSQTPSNKVTEKGKYVELRCDPISGHTALYWYRQSLGQGPEFLIYFQGTGAADDSGLPNDRFFAVRPEGSVSTLKIQRTERGDSAVYLCASSSDNEQFFGPGTRLTVL.

The chain has TRBV12-5 and TRBJ1-4; D is uncertain. From germline, CDR1 is LGHNT and CDR2 FRNRAP. Trimming took off 7 bases at V and 10 bases at J, with 19 bases between the two ends. This CDR3 spans 14 amino acids. CDR3 in amino acids: CASAKDHQIGKLFF. DNA of the CDR3: TGTGCTAGTGCCAAAGACCACCAGATAGGAAAACTGTTTTTT.

This chain connects TRBV2 to TRBJ2-5, with a tentative D call TRBD1 (6 bases). Germline CDR1 and CDR2: SNHLY and FYNNEI. The ends were cut back, 8 bases at V and 2 bases at J, with 12 bases in the middle. The CDR3 sequence is 13 residues long. CDR3 in amino acids: CASGRDTQETQYF. The CDR3 region has the DNA TGTGCCAGCGGCCGGGACACTCAAGAGACCCAGTACTTC. The full variable domain, with the rest looked up from reference TRBV2 and TRBJ2-5, is EPEVTQTPSHQVTQMGQEVILRCVPISNHLYFYWYRQILGQKVEFLVSFYNNEISEKSEIFDDQFSVERPDGSNFTLKIRSTKLEDSAMYFCASGRDTQETQYFGPGTRLLVL.

This clone appeared a single time. The rearrangement joins TRBV5-1 to TRBJ2-1; 10 nucleotides agree with TRBD1. The germline V gene encodes CDR1 SGHRS and CDR2 YFSETQ. The junction had 3 bases not matched to a gene; V was cut back by 2 bases and J by 7 bases. This CDR3 comprises 14 residues. CDR3 nucleotides: TGCGCCAGCAGCTTTGGGGACAGGGGTAATGAGCAGTTCTTC. Translation gives CASSFGDRGNEQFF. Drawing the rest from reference TRBV5-1 and TRBJ2-1, the complete variable domain is KAGVTQTPRYLIKTRGQQVTLSCSPISGHRSVSWYQQTPGQGLQFLFEYFSETQRNKGNFPGRFSGRQFSNSRSEMNVSTLELGDSALYLCASSFGDRGNEQFFGPGTRLTVL.

The J gene is TRBJ2-1, the V gene TRBV27; 12 nucleotides agree with TRBD2. Per the germline V gene, CDR1 is MNHEY and CDR2 is SMNVEV (reference sequence). The CDR3 loop spans 17 amino acids. The V and J ends lost 3 bases and 1 base, in that order; junction bases with no gene match: 4. The CDR3 region is CASSFGLAGSSYNEQFF. CDR3 bases: TGTGCCAGCAGTTTCGGACTAGCGGGATCGTCCTACAATGAGCAGTTCTTC.

J is TRBJ2-2 and V is TRBV27; TRBD2 matches 7 bases. Germline V gives CDR1 MNHEY, CDR2 SMNVEV (reference sequence). J lost 8 bases, V lost 2 bases, and 8 bases had no gene match. The CDR3 sequence is 15 residues long. The CDR3 protein is CASSLIAGVPGELFF. CDR3 nucleotide sequence: TGTGCCAGCAGTTTAATCGCGGGGGTCCCGGGGGAGCTGTTTTTT.

The V and J genes are TRBV30 and TRBJ2-7; unclear D gene. CDR1 GTSNPN and CDR2 SVGIG come from the germline V gene (reference sequence). V shed 1 base and J shed 2 bases, with 6 bases lying between them. The CDR3 sequence is 12 residues long. The CDR3 loop is CAWSAGTYEQYF. DNA of the CDR3: TGTGCCTGGAGTGCAGGAACCTACGAGCAGTACTTC. Full variable domain (remainder filled in from reference TRBV30 and TRBJ2-7): SQTIHQWPATLVQPVGSPLSLECTVEGTSNPNLYWYRQAAGRGLQLLFYSVGIGQISSEVPQNLSASRPQDRQFILSSKKLLLSDSGFYLCAWSAGTYEQYFGPGTRLTVT.

The chain is built from TRBV5-1 and TRBJ1-4, with D uncertain. V was trimmed by 4 bases and J by 8 bases, leaving 18 bases between them. The CDR3 contains 15 residues. The germline gives CDR1 SGHRS, CDR2 YFSETQ. CDR3 sequence: CASSPIGGEGEKLFF. CDR3 DNA: TGCGCCAGCAGCCCTATCGGCGGGGAAGGCGAAAAACTGTTTTTT. The complete variable domain, with remaining parts taken from reference TRBV5-1 and TRBJ1-4, reads KAGVTQTPRYLIKTRGQQVTLSCSPISGHRSVSWYQQTPGQGLQFLFEYFSETQRNKGNFPGRFSGRQFSNSRSEMNVSTLELGDSALYLCASSPIGGEGEKLFFGSGTQLSVL.

This chain uses TRBV11-2 with TRBJ2-5, with a possible D match to TRBD2 (6 bases). Trimming took off 1 base at V and 7 bases at J, with 13 bases between the two ends. CDR1 SGHAT and CDR2 FQNNGV come from the germline V gene. The CDR3 totals 14 residues. In DNA, the CDR3 is TGTGCCAGCAGCTTAGCGGGAGAGGGGTTGACCCAGTACTTC. The encoded protein is CASSLAGEGLTQYF.

The genes are TRBV7-9 and TRBJ2-2, with D possibly matching TRBD1 (5 bases). The CDR3 is made up of 15 amino acids. V was shortened by 0 bases and J by 5 bases, with 10 bases between the two germline ends. Looked up from germline, CDR1 is SEHNR and CDR2 is FQNEAQ (reference sequence). Here the CDR3 reads CASSLAQGRTGELFF. In DNA form, the CDR3 reads TGTGCCAGCAGCTTAGCGCAGGGTAGGACCGGGGAGCTGTTTTTT. Looking up the rest from reference TRBV7-9 and TRBJ2-2 gives the full variable domain: DTGVSQNPRHKITKRGQNVTFRCDPISEHNRLYWYRQTLGQGPEFLTYFQNEAQLEKSRLLSDRFSAERPKGSFSTLEIQRTEQGDSAMYLCASSLAQGRTGELFFGEGSRLTVL.

The genes are TRBV7-6 and TRBJ2-7; 14 nucleotides agree with TRBD2. Trimming took 5 bases from V and 6 from J; bases not matched to a gene: 15. The CDR3 spans 18 residues. The germline V gene has CDR1 SGHVS and CDR2 FNYEAQ. CDR3 region: CASSRGATSGRVLGEQYF. In DNA form, the CDR3 reads TGTGCCAGCAGCAGGGGGGCGACTAGCGGGAGGGTCTTGGGCGAGCAGTACTTC.

The chain joins TRBV19 to TRBJ1-1; 12 bases match TRBD1. With 5 bases clipped from V and 3 bases from J, the junction kept 4 bases outside the gene matches. The CDR3 loop spans 15 amino acids. The germline V gene encodes CDR1 LNHDA and CDR2 SQIVND (reference sequence). The chain's CDR3 is CASSPGTGGYTEAFF. The DNA for the CDR3 is TGTGCCAGTAGTCCTGGGACAGGGGGCTACACTGAAGCTTTCTTT.

The rearrangement links TRBV9 to TRBJ2-7, with D perhaps TRBD2 (5 bases). Germline-derived CDR1 and CDR2 are SGDLS and YYNGEE. V was trimmed by 0 bases and J by 5 bases, leaving 9 bases between them. CDR3 length: 13 amino acids. CDR3 sequence reads: CASSVDEGDEQYF. The CDR3 DNA sequence: TGTGCCAGCAGCGTAGATGAGGGTGACGAGCAGTACTTC. Together with reference TRBV9 and TRBJ2-7, the CDR3 gives the full variable domain: DSGVTQTPKHLITATGQRVTLRCSPRSGDLSVYWYQQSLDQGLQFLIQYYNGEERAKGNILERFSAQQFPDLHSELNLSSLELGDSALYFCASSVDEGDEQYFGPGTRLTVT.

The V call is TRBV7-3, the J call TRBJ2-1; D is ambiguous. V gave up 4 bases and J gave up 2 bases, with 9 bases separating them. The germline CDR1 and CDR2 sequences are SGHTA and FQGTGA. The CDR3 is 14 amino acids. The chain's CDR3 is CASSSPGPYNEQFF. CDR3 coding DNA: TGTGCCAGCAGCTCCCCTGGACCCTACAATGAGCAGTTCTTC.

This rearrangement joins TRBV5-1 to TRBJ2-7; TRBD1 might be the D (5 bases). Trimming cost V 0 bases and J 4 bases, with 11 bases left between them. Germline V lookup: CDR1 SGHRS, CDR2 YFSETQ. This CDR3 contains 14 residues. Here the CDR3 DNA reads TGCGCCAGCAGCTTGGAAGGCAGGGTATACGAGCAGTACTTC. Amino acid sequence: CASSLEGRVYEQYF.

This clone appeared a single time. The chain combines TRBV5-1 with TRBJ2-1; the D is unclear. Germline assignment: CDR1 SGHRS and CDR2 YFSETQ. This CDR3 contains 15 residues. V was trimmed by 0 bases and J by 8 bases, leaving 15 bases between them. The chain's CDR3 is CASSLEVALGDEQFF. CDR3 DNA: TGCGCCAGCAGCTTGGAAGTTGCGCTAGGCGATGAGCAGTTCTTC.

This clone occurred a few times. The genes are TRBV5-1 and TRBJ1-6; D unclear. The CDR3 consists of 14 residues. The germline V gene has CDR1 SGHRS and CDR2 YFSETQ. V was pared by 0 bases and J by 4 bases, with 5 bases between. The CDR3, as DNA: TGCGCCAGCAGCTTGGGTAGTTATAATTCACCCCTCCACTTT. Its translation: CASSLGSYNSPLHF.

The chain uses TRBV7-2 and TRBJ2-5, with unresolved D. The V end was cut by 0 bases, the J end by 4 bases, with 6 bases between. CDR1 SGHTA and CDR2 FQGNSA come from the germline V gene. This CDR3 region has 13 residues. CDR3 DNA sequence: TGTGCCAGCAGCTTAGCGTGGGGAGAGACCCAGTACTTC. It encodes CASSLAWGETQYF.

The chain couples TRBV27 to TRBJ2-5; tentative D call: TRBD2 (6 bases). Germline assignment: CDR1 MNHEY and CDR2 SMNVEV (reference sequence). The V end lost 4 bases, the J end lost 5 bases, and 14 bases lay between the germline ends. This CDR3 comprises 14 residues. DNA for the CDR3: TGTGCCAGCAGTTGGAGGGGTTTTAGGGAGACCCAGTACTTC. The encoded protein is CASSWRGFRETQYF.

The chain employs TRBV5-1 and TRBJ2-5; D uncertain. The CDR3 covers 13 residues. Germline V gene sequence: CDR1 SGHRS, CDR2 YFSETQ. V was clipped by 1 base and J by 3 bases, with 7 bases between them. The CDR3 region is CASSLSPEETQYF. The CDR3 DNA follows: TGCGCCAGCAGCTTGTCCCCCGAAGAGACCCAGTACTTC.

This clone was detected only once. V and J are TRBV28 and TRBJ1-4; D gene unclear. The V end lost 7 bases, the J end lost 7 bases, and 10 bases lay between the germline ends. CDR1 and CDR2 from the germline V gene are MDHEN and SYDVKM. The CDR3 has 12 residues. The CDR3 coding sequence is TGTGCCAGCACCGAGCTGGGTGAAAAACTGTTTTTT. The encoded protein is CASTELGEKLFF.

This rearrangement joins TRBV5-6 to TRBJ2-7; D is unclear. This CDR3 is built from 12 residues. Germline loops: CDR1 SGHDT, CDR2 YYEEEE. Trimming removed 3 bases at V and 6 bases at J, with 10 bases between. The CDR3 DNA reads TGTGCCAGCAGCTCGCAACGGTCCGAGCAGTACGTC. It codes for CASSSQRSEQYV.